Below, 10 T cell receptor beta chains from the same sample are listed, as sequenced in a study of control samples from healthy donors and cancer patients. Clones were sequenced by immunoSEQ multiplex PCR, and TCRdb holds only the in-frame ones, with some missing. The sample yields 150,000 to 200,000 clones, around 92% seen once. Input material: blood. These receptor sequences come from a woman younger than 45 in good health.

The chain combines TRBV7-6 with TRBJ1-1, with TRBD1 matching over 8 bases. Germline V lookup: CDR1 SGHVS, CDR2 FNYEAQ. The V gene end was trimmed by 1 base and the J gene end by 0 bases; junction bases not matched to a gene: 4. This CDR3 has 16 amino acids. CDR3 nucleotides: TGTGCCAGCAGCTTAGGGACAGGGAGGTTGAACACTGAAGCTTTCTTT. This encodes CASSLGTGRLNTEAFF.

The chain has TRBV6-4 and TRBJ1-2; 7 positions match TRBD1. The CDR3 covers 11 residues. In germline, CDR1 is MRHNA, CDR2 SNTAGT. The V and J ends lost 5 bases and 8 bases, in that order; junction bases with no gene match: 2. Here the CDR3 DNA reads TGTGCCAGCAGTTACAGGGGAGGCTACACCTTC. The encoded protein is CASSYRGGYTF.

This chain uses TRBV5-1 with TRBJ2-3, with D uncertain. The CDR3 loop spans 13 amino acids. Germline V gives CDR1 SGHRS, CDR2 YFSETQ. With 4 bases removed from V and 2 bases from J, the gap between germline ends came to 8 bases. CDR3 loop: CASSHDSTDTQYF. CDR3 bases: TGCGCCAGCAGCCACGATTCCACAGATACGCAGTATTTT.

This clone was detected once. The rearrangement links TRBV6-5 to TRBJ1-4; D is possibly TRBD1 (6 bases). This CDR3 has 13 residues. V was shortened by 7 bases and J by 5 bases, with 11 bases between the two germline ends. Germline values: CDR1 MNHEY, CDR2 SVGAGI. CDR3 sequence (DNA): TGTGCCAGCACCGGGACAAGGAATGAAAAACTGTTTTTT. Amino acid sequence: CASTGTRNEKLFF.

V is TRBV18 and J is TRBJ2-6; D unclear. V lost 2 bases to trimming and J lost 4 bases, with 9 bases between them. The V gene's germline CDR1 is KGHSH and CDR2 LQKENI. The length of the CDR3 is 15 residues. The CDR3 DNA reads TGTGCCAGCTCACCAATGGGGTCCGGGGCCAACGTCCTGACTTTC. Residues: CASSPMGSGANVLTF.

This chain links TRBV12-3 or TRBV12-4 with TRBJ1-4; no reliable D call. CDR3 length equals 13 residues. The V gene lost 0 bases and the J gene lost 4 bases, with 3 bases spanning the gap. CDR3 residues: CASSLAGNEKLFF. The CDR3 nucleotides read TGTGCCAGCAGTTTAGCCGGTAATGAAAAACTGTTTTTT.

This sequence joins TRBV6-4 and TRBJ1-2, with D perhaps matching TRBD1 (6 bases). Per the germline V gene, CDR1 is MRHNA and CDR2 is SNTAGT. The CDR3 is 16 amino acids. Trimming cost V 4 bases and J 0 bases, with 15 bases left between them. As DNA, the CDR3 is TGTGCCAGCAGTGGAGGGCCAGGACAGCCTAACTATGGCTACACCTTC. Its protein is CASSGGPGQPNYGYTF.

The CDR3 here is CASSLDPSGGRHTDTQYF. In DNA form, the CDR3 reads TGTGCCAGCAGCTTAGATCCTAGCGGGGGCCGACACACAGATACGCAGTATTTT. The chain employs TRBV11-2 and TRBJ2-3; TRBD2 matches at 10 bases. V shed 0 bases and J 2 bases; nucleotides not matched to a gene: 8. Germline CDR1 is SGHAT and CDR2 is FQNNGV. The CDR3 has 18 residues.

This clone was seen a handful of times. The chain uses TRBV7-9 and TRBJ1-2; no clear D. V was trimmed by 2 bases and J by 0 bases, leaving 10 bases between them. This CDR3 comprises 15 residues. Germline values: CDR1 SEHNR, CDR2 FQNEAQ (reference sequence). For the CDR3, the DNA is TGTGCCAGCAGCTTATTCCAGTCAGCTAACTATGGCTACACCTTC. The encoded protein is CASSLFQSANYGYTF.

The chain links TRBV5-1 to TRBJ1-2, with 9 bases lining up with TRBD1. CDR3 size: 14 residues. The J segment lost 7 bases and the V segment lost 3 bases, leaving 7 bases of the junction unmatched. Germline V gives CDR1 SGHRS, CDR2 YFSETQ. The CDR3 loop reads CASSWDRALLGYTF. In nucleotides, the CDR3 is TGCGCCAGCAGCTGGGACAGGGCCCTCCTTGGCTACACCTTC. Full variable domain (rest looked up from reference TRBV5-1 and TRBJ1-2): KAGVTQTPRYLIKTRGQQVTLSCSPISGHRSVSWYQQTPGQGLQFLFEYFSETQRNKGNFPGRFSGRQFSNSRSEMNVSTLELGDSALYLCASSWDRALLGYTFGSGTRLTVV.